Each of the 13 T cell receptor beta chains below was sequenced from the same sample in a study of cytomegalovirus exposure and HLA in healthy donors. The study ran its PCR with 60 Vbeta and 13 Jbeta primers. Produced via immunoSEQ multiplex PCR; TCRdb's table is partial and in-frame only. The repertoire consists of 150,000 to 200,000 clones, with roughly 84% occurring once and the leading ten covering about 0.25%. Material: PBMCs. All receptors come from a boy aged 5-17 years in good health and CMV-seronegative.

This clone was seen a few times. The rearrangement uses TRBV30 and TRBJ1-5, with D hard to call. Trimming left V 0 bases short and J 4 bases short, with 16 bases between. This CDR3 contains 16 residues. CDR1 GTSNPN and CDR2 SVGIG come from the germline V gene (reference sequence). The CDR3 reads CAWSVARPRGNQPQHF. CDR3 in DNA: TGTGCCTGGAGTGTGGCCCGACCTCGGGGAAATCAGCCCCAGCATTTT. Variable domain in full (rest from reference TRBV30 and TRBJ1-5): SQTIHQWPATLVQPVGSPLSLECTVEGTSNPNLYWYRQAAGRGLQLLFYSVGIGQISSEVPQNLSASRPQDRQFILSSKKLLLSDSGFYLCAWSVARPRGNQPQHFGDGTRLSIL.

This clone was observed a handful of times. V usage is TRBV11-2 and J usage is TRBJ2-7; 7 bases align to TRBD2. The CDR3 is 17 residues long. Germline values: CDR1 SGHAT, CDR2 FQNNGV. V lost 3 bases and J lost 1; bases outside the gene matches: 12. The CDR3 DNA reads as TGTGCCAGCAGCTTGGGCTCCTTTCGGGAGGATTCCTACGAGCAGTACTTC. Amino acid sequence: CASSLGSFREDSYEQYF. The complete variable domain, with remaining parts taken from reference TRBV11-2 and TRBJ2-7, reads EAGVAQSPRYKIIEKRQSVAFWCNPISGHATLYWYQQILGQGPKLLIQFQNNGVVDDSQLPKDRFSAERLKGVDSTLKIQPAKLEDSAVYLCASSLGSFREDSYEQYFGPGTRLTVT.

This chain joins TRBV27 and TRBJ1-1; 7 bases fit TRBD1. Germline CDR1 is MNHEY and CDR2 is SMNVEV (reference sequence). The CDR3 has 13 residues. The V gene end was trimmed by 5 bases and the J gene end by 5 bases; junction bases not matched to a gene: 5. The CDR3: CASSIRGRTEAFF. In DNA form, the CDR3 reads TGTGCCAGCAGTATTAGGGGGCGAACTGAAGCTTTCTTT.

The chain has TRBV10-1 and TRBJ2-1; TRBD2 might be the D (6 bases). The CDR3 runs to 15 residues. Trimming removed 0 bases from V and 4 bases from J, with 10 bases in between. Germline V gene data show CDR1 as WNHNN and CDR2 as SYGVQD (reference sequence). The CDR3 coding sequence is TGCGCCAGCAGTGAGTCGAGGGGACTTTACAATGAGCAGTTCTTC. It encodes CASSESRGLYNEQFF.

The CDR3 DNA reads TGTGCCAGTAGTATTTTAATTGGGGAGCTGTTTTTT. Protein sequence: CASSILIGELFF. The chain uses TRBV19 and TRBJ2-2, with no clear D. CDR1 is LNHDA, CDR2 SQIVND, per germline (reference sequence). This CDR3 comprises 12 residues. Between the trimmed V and J ends, which lost 3 bases and 8 bases, there was a span of 7 bases.

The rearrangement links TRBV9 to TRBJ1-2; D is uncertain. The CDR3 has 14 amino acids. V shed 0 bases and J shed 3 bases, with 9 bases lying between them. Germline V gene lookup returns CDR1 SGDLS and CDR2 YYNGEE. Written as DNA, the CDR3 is TGTGCCAGCAGCGTAGTCCCTAACGACTATGGCTACACCTTC. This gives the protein CASSVVPNDYGYTF.

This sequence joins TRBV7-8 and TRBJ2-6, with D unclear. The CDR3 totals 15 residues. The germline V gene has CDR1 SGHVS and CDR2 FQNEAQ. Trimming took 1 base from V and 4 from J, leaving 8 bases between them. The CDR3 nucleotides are TGTGCCAGCAGCTTAGATGCGTCGGGGGCCAACGTCCTGACTTTC. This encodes CASSLDASGANVLTF.

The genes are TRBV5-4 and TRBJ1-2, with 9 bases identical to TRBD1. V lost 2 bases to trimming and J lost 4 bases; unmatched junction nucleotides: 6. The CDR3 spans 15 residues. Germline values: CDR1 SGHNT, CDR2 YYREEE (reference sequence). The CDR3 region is CASSFGQGSIYGYTF. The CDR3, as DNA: TGTGCCAGCAGCTTTGGACAGGGGAGTATCTATGGCTACACCTTC.

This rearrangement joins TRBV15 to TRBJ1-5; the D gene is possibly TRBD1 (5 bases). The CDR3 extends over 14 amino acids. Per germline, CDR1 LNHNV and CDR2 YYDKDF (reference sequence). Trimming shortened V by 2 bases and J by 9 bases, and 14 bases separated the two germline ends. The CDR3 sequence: CATSRPTAARPQHF. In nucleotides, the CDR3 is TGTGCCACCAGCAGACCGACAGCCGCCAGGCCCCAGCATTTT. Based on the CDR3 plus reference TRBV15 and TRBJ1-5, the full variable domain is DAMVIQNPRYQVTQFGKPVTLSCSQTLNHNVMYWYQQKSSQAPKLLFHYYDKDFNNEADTPDNFQSRRPNTSFCFLDIRSPGLGDTAMYLCATSRPTAARPQHFGDGTRLSIL.

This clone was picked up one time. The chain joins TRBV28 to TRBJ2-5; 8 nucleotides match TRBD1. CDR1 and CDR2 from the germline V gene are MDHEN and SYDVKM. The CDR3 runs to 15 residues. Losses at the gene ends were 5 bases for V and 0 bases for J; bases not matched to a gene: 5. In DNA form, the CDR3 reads TGTGCCAGCAGTCCTGGACAGGGCTACCAAGAGACCCAGTACTTC. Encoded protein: CASSPGQGYQETQYF.

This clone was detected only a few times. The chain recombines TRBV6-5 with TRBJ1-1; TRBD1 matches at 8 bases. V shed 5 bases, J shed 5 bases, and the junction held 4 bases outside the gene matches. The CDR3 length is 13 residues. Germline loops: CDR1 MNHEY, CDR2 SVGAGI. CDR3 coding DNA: TGTGCCAGCAGTCACAGGGGGGGGACTGAAGCTTTCTTT. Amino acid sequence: CASSHRGGTEAFF.

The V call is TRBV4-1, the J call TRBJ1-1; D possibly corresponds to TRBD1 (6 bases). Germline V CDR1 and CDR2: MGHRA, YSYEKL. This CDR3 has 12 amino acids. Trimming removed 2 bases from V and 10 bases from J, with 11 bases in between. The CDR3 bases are TGCGCCAGCAGCCAACAAACAGGGAGAGCTTTCTTT. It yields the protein CASSQQTGRAFF.

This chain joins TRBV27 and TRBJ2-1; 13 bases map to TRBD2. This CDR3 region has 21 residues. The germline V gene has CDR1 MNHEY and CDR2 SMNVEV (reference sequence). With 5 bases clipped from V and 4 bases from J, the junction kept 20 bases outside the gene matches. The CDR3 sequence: CASSKRPTIGTSGNNYNEQFF. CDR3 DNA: TGTGCCAGCAGTAAACGACCGACTATAGGGACTAGCGGGAATAATTACAATGAGCAGTTCTTC.